The rows below give T cell receptor beta chains drawn from one sample of a study of T cells after yellow fever vaccination. TCRdb recomputed calls from the 5' RACE reads with MiXCR, one row per CDR3 protein. The data hold about 340,000 distinct CDR3 sequences, with 3% to 4.5% observed a single time. Source: PBMCs, taken 5 days after the yellow fever booster vaccination. The receptor set was obtained from a man aged 18 to 30 who received the YFV17D yellow fever vaccine. Each CDR3 is given with its conserved first and last residue. D genes are given only for firm matches. Clone size is shown for a subset of rows, as once, few, many or a class of expanded clone.

>TRBJ2-5|TRBD2|TRBV20-1|NA
CSARSGGDPGETQYF
TGCAGTGCTAGAAGCGGGGGGGACCCGGGGGAGACCCAGTACTTC
>TRBJ1-1|NA|TRBV6-5|NA
CASRGQINTEAFF
TGTGCCAGCAGAGGACAGATCAACACTGAAGCTTTCTTT
>TRBJ1-2|NA|TRBV5-4|many
CASSLDSYGYTF
TGTGCCAGCAGCTTGGACAGCTATGGCTACACCTTC
>TRBJ2-2|NA|TRBV6-5|NA
CASSYGGAGELFF
TGTGCCAGCAGTTACGGGGGAGCCGGGGAGCTGTTTTTT
>TRBJ2-1|NA|TRBV4-3|NA
CASSKGPSSYNEQFF
TGCGCCAGCAGCAAGGGACCGAGCTCCTACAATGAGCAGTTCTTC
>TRBJ1-2|NA|TRBV6-2/TRBV6-3|few
CASSAPAGIYGYTF
TGTGCCAGCAGTGCCCCCGCGGGAATCTATGGCTACACCTTC
>TRBJ2-5|NA|TRBV29-1|NA
CSGLAGRLETQYF
TGCAGCGGCCTTGCGGGCCGCCTCGAGACCCAGTACTTC
>TRBJ2-3|TRBD2|TRBV7-3|many
CASSLLAGGKSDTQYF
TGTGCCAGCAGCTTATTGGCGGGGGGGAAATCAGATACGCAGTATTTT
>TRBJ2-7|TRBD1|TRBV11-2|many
CASSRDRVDHEQYF
TGTGCCAGCAGCCGGGACAGGGTAGACCACGAGCAGTACTTC
>TRBJ2-3|NA|TRBV6-2/TRBV6-3|few
CASSYRDRDSSTDTQYF
TGTGCCAGCAGTTACCGAGACCGGGACTCTAGCACAGATACGCAGTATTTT
>TRBJ2-1|TRBD1|TRBV13|NA
CASSGDRVTYNEQFF
TGTGCCAGCAGCGGGGACAGGGTGACATACAATGAGCAGTTCTTC
>TRBJ2-3|NA|TRBV20-1|NA
CSAPRIDTQYF
TGCAGTGCCCCAAGGATAGATACGCAGTATTTT
>TRBJ2-5|NA|TRBV5-1|many
CASRWTLQETQYF
TGCGCCAGCAGGTGGACACTTCAAGAGACCCAGTACTTC
>TRBJ2-3|TRBD2|TRBV24-1|NA
CATSVTSGGGTDTQYF
TGTGCCACCAGTGTCACTAGCGGCGGCGGCACAGATACGCAGTATTTT
>TRBJ2-3|TRBD2|TRBV7-3|few
CASSLTGTSGGTDTQYF
TGTGCCAGCAGCTTAACGGGGACTAGCGGGGGCACAGATACGCAGTATTTT
>TRBJ1-5|NA|TRBV7-2|many
CASSLDAGNQPQHF
TGTGCCAGCAGCCTAGACGCCGGCAATCAGCCCCAGCATTTT
>TRBJ2-7|TRBD2|TRBV7-2|few
CASSFLAGSSYEQYF
TGTGCCAGCAGCTTTCTAGCGGGGAGCTCCTACGAGCAGTACTTC
>TRBJ1-2|NA|TRBV29-1|few
CSVSMGVGYGYTF
TGCAGCGTTAGTATGGGAGTGGGCTATGGCTACACCTTC
>TRBJ2-1|NA|TRBV5-6|few
CASSLTEGTEQFF
TGTGCCAGCAGCTTAACGGAGGGGACTGAGCAGTTCTTC
>TRBJ2-2|TRBD1|TRBV11-2|NA
CASSTKTGFTGELFF
TGTGCCAGCAGCACCAAGACAGGGTTCACCGGGGAGCTGTTTTTT
>TRBJ2-6|NA|TRBV7-9|NA
CASSARGSSGANVLTF
TGTGCCAGCAGTGCCCGGGGAAGCTCTGGGGCCAACGTCCTGACTTTC
>TRBJ1-1|TRBD1|TRBV28|NA
CASIQAGTGGEAFF
TGTGCCAGCATCCAGGCCGGGACAGGGGGCGAAGCTTTCTTT
>TRBJ2-1|NA|TRBV7-3|many
CASSLPGLNEQFF
TGTGCCAGCAGCTTGCCGGGGTTGAATGAGCAGTTCTTC
>TRBJ1-1|TRBD1|TRBV19|NA
CASRIGTGGRAFF
TGTGCCAGTAGAATCGGGACAGGGGGGCGAGCTTTCTTT
>TRBJ1-1|NA|TRBV20-1|NA
CSARVTTGMNTEAFF
TGCAGTGCTAGAGTAACGACTGGTATGAACACTGAAGCTTTCTTT
>TRBJ2-1|TRBD1|TRBV5-1|many
CASSSGQGASGSYNEQFF
TGCGCCAGCAGCTCGGGACAGGGGGCGTCGGGGTCCTACAATGAGCAGTTCTTC
>TRBJ1-2|NA|TRBV2|NA
CALRGQGYGYTF
TGTGCCCTTAGAGGGCAGGGCTATGGCTACACCTTC
>TRBJ2-1|TRBD1|TRBV27|many
CASSSGLLRDSDNEQFF
TGTGCCAGCAGTTCTGGCCTTCTCCGGGACAGTGACAATGAGCAGTTCTTC
>TRBJ1-1|NA|TRBV24-1|few
CATSDHILGGAFF
TGTGCCACCAGTGATCACATTCTGGGGGGAGCTTTCTTT
>TRBJ1-3|NA|TRBV20-1|few
CSARGSSGNTIYF
TGCAGTGCTAGAGGAAGCTCTGGAAACACCATATATTTT
>TRBJ2-4|TRBD1|TRBV4-3|many
CASSPLQGQGNIQYF
TGCGCCAGCAGCCCCCTTCAGGGACAGGGAAACATTCAGTACTTC
>TRBJ2-5|NA|TRBV29-1|few
CSVTIAGETQYF
TGCAGCGTGACCATAGCCGGGGAGACCCAGTACTTC
>TRBJ2-2|NA|TRBV14|NA
CASSQVVKTITGELFF
TGTGCCAGCAGCCAAGTGGTAAAAACGATCACCGGGGAGCTGTTTTTT
>TRBJ2-2|NA|TRBV11-3|NA
CASSNPTVGGELFF
TGTGCCAGCAGCAACCCAACAGTGGGCGGGGAGCTGTTTTTT
>TRBJ2-7|NA|TRBV12-1|few
CASSQEHYEQYF
TGTGCCAGCAGTCAGGAGCATTACGAGCAGTACTTC
>TRBJ2-5|NA|TRBV19|few
CASRALGETQYF
TGTGCCAGTAGGGCCTTAGGGGAGACCCAGTACTTC